What follows are 29 T cell receptor beta chains derived from one specimen sequenced in a study of human T cells and chemical hapten exposure. Each CDR3 protein gets one entry after TCRdb re-called the RACE reads with MiXCR. The sample shows some 200,000 distinct CDR3 sequences, more than 20% of them seen only once. Time point defined: patch test 1, 2 weeks after DPC sensitization. Stated treatment: therapeutic diphenylcyclopropenone sensitization with weekly scalp DPC. The sample consisted of whole blood, taken in connection with sensitization to the hapten diphenylcyclopropenone (DPC). The receptors were gathered from a woman aged 45-65 years with alopecia areata. Some clones in this sample may be carry-over from other donors' samples.

The chain links TRBV9 to TRBJ2-7, with 7 bases identical to TRBD1. Trimming removed 0 bases from V and 5 bases from J; junction bases left unmatched: 2. Germline V gene data show CDR1 as SGDLS and CDR2 as YYNGEE. The length of the CDR3 is 13 residues. CDR3 sequence reads: CASSVGTGHEQYF. CDR3 coding DNA: TGTGCCAGCAGCGTAGGGACAGGCCACGAGCAGTACTTC.

This clonotype was seen repeatedly, ten times or more. J is TRBJ1-4 and V is TRBV20-1; D unclear. CDR3 size: 14 residues. Germline assignment: CDR1 DFQATT and CDR2 SNEGSKA (reference sequence). The V and J ends lost 3 bases and 0 bases respectively, with 8 bases between them. In DNA form, the CDR3 reads TGCAGTGCTAGCGGGGATGCAACTAATGAAAAACTGTTTTTT. Its translation: CSASGDATNEKLFF.

V and J are TRBV3-1 and TRBJ1-3, with TRBD1 matching over 12 bases. Germline-derived CDR1 and CDR2 are LGHDT and YNNKEL (reference sequence). The CDR3 runs to 16 residues. The J segment lost 5 bases and the V segment lost 4 bases, leaving 6 bases of the junction unmatched. In DNA form, the CDR3 reads TGTGCCAGCAGCCCCACCGGGACAGGGGGCCGAAACACCATATATTTT. This gives the protein CASSPTGTGGRNTIYF.

The CDR3 region is CASSRINGLVDNEQFF. CDR3 in DNA: TGTGCCAGCAGCCGTATAAATGGACTAGTAGACAATGAGCAGTTCTTC. V is TRBV5-4 and J is TRBJ2-1, with 7 bases aligning to TRBD2. The CDR3 contains 16 residues. Germline CDR1 and CDR2: SGHNT and YYREEE (reference sequence). Trimming removed 4 bases from V and 5 bases from J; junction bases left unmatched: 12. Variable domain in full (rest from reference TRBV5-4 and TRBJ2-1): ETGVTQSPTHLIKTRGQQVTLRCSSQSGHNTVSWYQQALGQGPQFIFQYYREEENGRGNFPPRFSGLQFPNYSSELNVNALELDDSALYLCASSRINGLVDNEQFFGPGTRLTVL.

The chain carries TRBV2 and TRBJ2-7, with TRBD1 matching over 8 bases. V lost 3 bases and J lost 13; bases outside the gene matches: 5. The CDR3 runs to 11 residues. Germline-derived CDR1 and CDR2 are SNHLY and FYNNEI. CDR3 sequence (DNA): TGTGCCAGCAGTGATCCGGGGACAGGATACTTC. As protein: CASSDPGTGYF.

V usage is TRBV9 and J usage is TRBJ2-2; 7 nucleotides align to TRBD2. This CDR3 region has 15 residues. J gave up 3 bases and V 2 bases, and 4 bases lay outside the gene matches. Germline V gene lookup returns CDR1 SGDLS and CDR2 YYNGEE. The CDR3 here is CASSVAGVYTGELFF. The CDR3 nucleotides are TGTGCCAGCAGCGTGGCGGGAGTTTACACCGGGGAGCTGTTTTTT.

The V and J genes are TRBV25-1 and TRBJ1-3; TRBD1 matches at 7 bases. Germline loops: CDR1 MGHDK, CDR2 SYGVNS. This CDR3 contains 15 residues. Unmatched junction bases numbered 8, after V lost 2 bases and J lost 7 bases. The CDR3 nucleotides are TGTGCCAGCAGTGAACCTGGGGACAGCCACAACACCATATATTTT. Amino acids: CASSEPGDSHNTIYF.

V and J are TRBV10-2 and TRBJ2-7; 7 nucleotides line up with TRBD2. This CDR3 has 16 residues. Germline CDR1 WSHSY, CDR2 SAAADI. V lost 3 bases and J lost 0; bases outside the gene matches: 8. The CDR3 DNA follows: TGCGCCAGCAGTGACGGAGCGGGGTCAAGCTCCTACGAGCAGTACTTC. Translated: CASSDGAGSSSYEQYF.

This clonotype has just a few counts. The V call is TRBV2, the J call TRBJ2-5; the match to TRBD1 covers 8 bases. CDR1 and CDR2 (germline): SNHLY, FYNNEI. This CDR3 region has 15 residues. V lost 4 bases to trimming and J lost 1 base; unmatched junction nucleotides: 5. The CDR3: CASSVGTGRQETQYF. In DNA form, the CDR3 reads TGTGCCAGCAGTGTTGGGACAGGTCGCCAAGAGACCCAGTACTTC.

The chain employs TRBV5-1 and TRBJ2-1, with D possibly TRBD2 on 6 matching bases. In germline, CDR1 is SGHRS, CDR2 YFSETQ. V was shortened by 5 bases and J by 3 bases, with 12 bases between the two germline ends. CDR3 size: 14 residues. In DNA, the CDR3 is TGCGCCAGCAGGGCGGGAAACAACTACAATGAGCAGTTCTTC. Translating gives CASRAGNNYNEQFF.

This clonotype was picked up a small number of times. V and J are TRBV27 and TRBJ1-5, with 12 bases lining up with TRBD1. Losses at the gene ends were 8 bases for V and 7 bases for J; bases not matched to a gene: 12. This CDR3 spans 16 amino acids. CDR1 and CDR2 (germline): MNHEY, SMNVEV (reference sequence). The CDR3 loop is CASRPLGTGGGQPQHF. The CDR3 DNA sequence: TGTGCCAGCCGTCCCTTAGGGACAGGGGGCGGCCAGCCCCAGCATTTT.

The gene calls are TRBV29-1 and TRBJ2-5, with TRBD2 matching over 10 bases. CDR1 is SQVTM, CDR2 ANQGSEA, per germline. With V trimmed by 4 bases and J by 0 bases, 8 bases remained unmatched. The CDR3 extends over 16 amino acids. CDR3 loop: CSVAPGLASYQETQYF. The CDR3 coding sequence is TGCAGCGTTGCTCCGGGACTAGCGTCATACCAAGAGACCCAGTACTTC.

The chain links TRBV5-5 to TRBJ1-2; 7 nucleotides align to TRBD1. The CDR3 loop spans 17 amino acids. From germline, CDR1 is SGHKS and CDR2 YYEKEE (reference sequence). V lost 0 bases to trimming and J lost 0 bases; unmatched junction nucleotides: 8. CDR3 amino acids: CASSLADRLTPNYGYTF. The CDR3 nucleotides read TGTGCCAGCAGCTTGGCGGACAGGCTCACCCCTAACTATGGCTACACCTTC.

Only a few counts were recorded for this clonotype. Here the CDR3 DNA reads TGTGCCAGCAGCCTTGTCGGGCTCTATAATTCACCCCTCCACTTT. Encoded protein: CASSLVGLYNSPLHF. The chain couples TRBV3-1 to TRBJ1-6; D unclear. The CDR3 extends over 15 amino acids. V was shortened by 4 bases and J by 3 bases, with 10 bases between the two germline ends. Looked up from germline, CDR1 is LGHDT and CDR2 is YNNKEL (reference sequence). The full variable domain, its missing parts supplied by reference TRBV3-1 and TRBJ1-6, is DTAVSQTPKYLVTQMGNDKSIKCEQNLGHDTMYWYKQDSKKFLKIMFSYNNKELIINETVPNRFSPKSPDKAHLNLHINSLELGDSAVYFCASSLVGLYNSPLHFGNGTRLTVT.

This clonotype came up many times. The gene calls are TRBV27 and TRBJ1-6; D is undetermined. This CDR3 comprises 14 residues. Per germline, CDR1 MNHEY and CDR2 SMNVEV (reference sequence). The V end lost 4 bases, the J end lost 8 bases, and 12 bases lay between the germline ends. DNA of the CDR3: TGTGCCAGCAGTTACGGACCTGGGGATTCACCCCTCCACTTT. As protein: CASSYGPGDSPLHF.

The chain uses TRBV15 and TRBJ2-3; no definite D call. CDR3 length: 15 residues. The germline gives CDR1 LNHNV, CDR2 YYDKDF (reference sequence). V lost 2 bases, J lost 0 bases, and 9 bases lay in between. CDR3 coding DNA: TGTGCCACCAGCAGAAGGGCTCGCAGCACAGATACGCAGTATTTT. Its protein product is CATSRRARSTDTQYF.

This sequence joins TRBV10-3 and TRBJ2-3; possibly TRBD2 for D (6 bases). This CDR3 is built from 15 residues. Germline V gene data show CDR1 as ENHRY and CDR2 as SYGVKD. The germline V and J ends were trimmed by 4 bases and 0 bases, with 11 bases remaining between them. CDR3 DNA sequence: TGTGCCATCAGTGCTGCCAGCGGGAGCACAGATACGCAGTATTTT. This encodes CAISAASGSTDTQYF.

The chain joins TRBV2 to TRBJ2-5; D remains unclear. The CDR3 has 13 residues. V gave up 1 base and J gave up 3 bases, with 6 bases separating them. CDR1 is SNHLY, CDR2 FYNNEI, per germline. The DNA of the CDR3 is TGTGCCAGCAGTGAAGACTTAAAAGAGACCCAGTACTTC. Translated, it gives CASSEDLKETQYF.

This clonotype was detected a few times. This sequence joins TRBV7-2 and TRBJ2-7; TRBD2 matches 7 bases. CDR1 SGHTA and CDR2 FQGNSA come from the germline V gene. The CDR3 runs to 13 residues. V gave up 5 bases and J gave up 1 base; unmatched junction bases: 2. The CDR3 loop is CASSQGLSYEQYF. DNA for the CDR3: TGTGCCAGCAGCCAGGGACTATCCTACGAGCAGTACTTC.

Only one count was recorded for this clonotype. The chain has TRBV18 and TRBJ1-5; a weak D match, TRBD1 (5 bases). The V and J ends lost 2 bases and 5 bases respectively, with 22 bases between them. This CDR3 is built from 18 residues. Germline assignment: CDR1 KGHSH and CDR2 LQKENI. The CDR3 region has the DNA TGTGCCAGCTCACCAAAACGGGACGCAGGAGTTCGGGATCAGCCCCAGCATTTT. It is translated as CASSPKRDAGVRDQPQHF. Based on the CDR3 plus reference TRBV18 and TRBJ1-5, the full variable domain is NAGVMQNPRHLVRRRGQEARLRCSPMKGHSHVYWYRQLPEEGLKFMVYLQKENIIDESGMPKERFSAEFPKEGPSILRIQQVVRGDSAAYFCASSPKRDAGVRDQPQHFGDGTRLSIL.

This clonotype appeared a few times. This chain's CDR3 is CASSVPGQGVSPLHF. Written as DNA, the CDR3 is TGTGCCAGCAGTGTTCCGGGACAGGGGGTTTCACCCCTCCACTTT. This rearrangement joins TRBV25-1 to TRBJ1-6, with TRBD1 matching 11 bases. The V gene end was trimmed by 4 bases and the J gene end by 9 bases; junction bases not matched to a gene: 5. This CDR3 has 15 amino acids. The germline V gene has CDR1 MGHDK and CDR2 SYGVNS.

This clonotype was found a few times. The gene calls are TRBV12-3 or TRBV12-4 and TRBJ1-2, with unresolved D. The CDR3 contains 11 residues. V lost 6 bases and J lost 5, with 7 bases in between. The CDR3, as DNA: TGTGCCAGCAGAAATTTATATGGCTACACCTTC. Its translation: CASRNLYGYTF.

V and J are TRBV20-1 and TRBJ1-2; TRBD1 might be the D (5 bases). The V end was cut by 2 bases, the J end by 2 bases, with 12 bases between. The CDR3 spans 14 residues. Germline V gene sequence: CDR1 DFQATT, CDR2 SNEGSKA (reference sequence). In DNA, the CDR3 is TGCAGTGCTAGAAAGCCGGGGCTCAACTATGGCTACACCTTC. Amino acid sequence: CSARKPGLNYGYTF.

The table lists this clonotype with a few counts. The genes are TRBV20-1 and TRBJ1-1; 8 nucleotides line up with TRBD1. V gave up 7 bases and J gave up 4 bases; unmatched junction bases: 5. The CDR3 consists of 12 residues. Germline CDR1 DFQATT, CDR2 SNEGSKA (reference sequence). CDR3 DNA sequence: TGCAGTGTCCAGGGGGCGGTCACTGAAGCTTTCTTT. Protein product: CSVQGAVTEAFF.

Only a few counts were recorded for this clonotype. The chain uses TRBV20-1 and TRBJ1-6, with 7 bases that match TRBD1. Germline CDR1 DFQATT, CDR2 SNEGSKA (reference sequence). Unmatched junction bases numbered 9, after V lost 6 bases and J lost 4 bases. This CDR3 has 15 amino acids. The CDR3 loop is CSATLGQSYNSPLHF. The CDR3 DNA follows: TGCAGTGCAACCCTGGGACAGAGTTATAATTCACCCCTCCACTTT.

This clonotype was observed a handful of times. The genes are TRBV6-6 and TRBJ1-1; no clear D gene. Germline V gene data show CDR1 as MNHNY and CDR2 as SVGAGI (reference sequence). The V gene lost 0 bases and the J gene lost 9 bases, with 14 bases spanning the gap. The CDR3 extends over 14 amino acids. CDR3 nucleotide sequence: TGTGCCAGCAGTTACTCGGAGGTCGGTGGGAAAGCTTTCTTT. Protein product: CASSYSEVGGKAFF.

This clonotype was counted between two and nine times. The V and J genes are TRBV12-3 or TRBV12-4 and TRBJ1-5; D unclear. The CDR3 loop spans 14 amino acids. Trimming pared 7 bases from V and 7 bases from J, leaving 17 bases between. For the CDR3, the DNA is TGTGCCAGCACTCCCAACGTGGGAGGCCAGCCCCAGCATTTT. It translates to CASTPNVGGQPQHF.

This clonotype was counted only a few times. The V call is TRBV5-6, the J call TRBJ2-2, with 10 bases that match TRBD1. V was pared by 4 bases and J by 9 bases, with 9 bases of the junction left unmatched. The CDR3 runs to 15 residues. CDR1 and CDR2 from the germline V gene are SGHDT and YYEEEE. Written as DNA, the CDR3 is TGTGCCAGCAGCCCCCGGACAGGGGGAATCAGGGAGCTGTTTTTT. It yields the protein CASSPRTGGIRELFF.

In its sample, this clonotype was seen a few times. The rearrangement joins TRBV6-1 to TRBJ2-7; 8 bases agree with TRBD2. CDR1 is MNHNS, CDR2 SASEGT, per germline. After removal of 8 bases from V and 2 bases from J, the junction contained 11 bases not matched to a gene. The CDR3 length is 15 residues. The CDR3 protein is CASGSLAGLTYEQYF. The CDR3 DNA follows: TGTGCCAGCGGATCCTTAGCGGGACTTACCTACGAGCAGTACTTC.